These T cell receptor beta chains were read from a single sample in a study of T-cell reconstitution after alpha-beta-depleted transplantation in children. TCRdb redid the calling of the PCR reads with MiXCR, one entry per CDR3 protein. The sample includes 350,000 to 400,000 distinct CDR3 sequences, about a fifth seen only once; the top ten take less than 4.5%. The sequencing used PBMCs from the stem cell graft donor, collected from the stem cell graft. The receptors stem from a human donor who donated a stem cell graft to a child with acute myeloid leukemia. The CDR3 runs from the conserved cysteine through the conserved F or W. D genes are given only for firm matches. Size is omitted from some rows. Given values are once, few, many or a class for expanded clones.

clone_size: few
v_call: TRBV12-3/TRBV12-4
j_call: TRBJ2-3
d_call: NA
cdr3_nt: TGTGCCAGCAGCCTCCCCCCCACAGATACGCAGTATTTT
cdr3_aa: CASSLPPTDTQYF

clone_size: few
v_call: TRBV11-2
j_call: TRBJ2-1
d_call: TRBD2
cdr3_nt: TGTGCCAGCAGCTTAGAGGCGGGAGTCGCCTACAATGAGCAGTTCTTC
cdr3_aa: CASSLEAGVAYNEQFF

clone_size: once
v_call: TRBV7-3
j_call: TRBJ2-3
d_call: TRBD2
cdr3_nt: TGTGCCAGCAGCCGGGAGGGGGTCAGCACAGATACGCAGTATTTT
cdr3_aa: CASSREGVSTDTQYF

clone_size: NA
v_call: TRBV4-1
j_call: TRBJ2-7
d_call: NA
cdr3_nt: TGCGCCAGCAGCCAAGTAGGTGACGGCGAGCAGTACTTC
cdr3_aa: CASSQVGDGEQYF

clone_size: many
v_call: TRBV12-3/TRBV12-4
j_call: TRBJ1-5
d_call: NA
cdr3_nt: TGTGCCAGCAGCCCCCGAGGGATTGGCAATCAGCCCCAGCATTTT
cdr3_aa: CASSPRGIGNQPQHF

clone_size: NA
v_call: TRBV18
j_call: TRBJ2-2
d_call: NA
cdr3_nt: TGTGCCAGCTCACCAGCAGAACAGGGTACTAACACCGGGGAGCTGTTTTTT
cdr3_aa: CASSPAEQGTNTGELFF

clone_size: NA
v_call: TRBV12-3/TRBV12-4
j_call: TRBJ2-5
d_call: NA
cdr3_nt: TGTGCCAGCAGTTTAATGGGACTCCAAGAGACCCAGTACTTC
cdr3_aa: CASSLMGLQETQYF

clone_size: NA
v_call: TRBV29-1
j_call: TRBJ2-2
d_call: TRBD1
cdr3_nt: TGCAGCGTGGATGGACAGGGGGATACCGGGGAGCTGTTTTTT
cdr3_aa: CSVDGQGDTGELFF

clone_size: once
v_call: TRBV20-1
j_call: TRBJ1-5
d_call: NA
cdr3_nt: TGCAGTGCTAGAGTTGGGGGGGATTATAGCAATCAGCCCCAGCATTTT
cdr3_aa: CSARVGGDYSNQPQHF

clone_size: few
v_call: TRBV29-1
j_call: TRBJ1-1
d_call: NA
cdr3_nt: TGCACCACAGCCACCCGGGGATTTAACACTGAAGCTTTCTTT
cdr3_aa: CTTATRGFNTEAFF

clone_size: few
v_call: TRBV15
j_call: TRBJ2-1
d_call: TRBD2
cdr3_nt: TGTGCCACCAGCAGGAAACTAGCGGGTCGTTTCAAGCCCCATGAGCAGTTCTTC
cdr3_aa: CATSRKLAGRFKPHEQFF

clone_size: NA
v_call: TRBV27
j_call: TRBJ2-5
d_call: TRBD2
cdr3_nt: TGTGCCAGCAGTGTAGCGGGAGGGCCGGGGACCCAGTACTTC
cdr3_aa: CASSVAGGPGTQYF

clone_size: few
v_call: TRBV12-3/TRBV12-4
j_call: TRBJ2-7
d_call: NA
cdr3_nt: TGTGCCAGCAGTTTTCGCCAGGGAGCCTACGAGCAGTACTTC
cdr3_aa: CASSFRQGAYEQYF

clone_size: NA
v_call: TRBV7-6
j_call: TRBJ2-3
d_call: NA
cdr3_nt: TGTGCCAGCAGCTCGAAGACTAGAAGACCAGATACGCAGTATTTT
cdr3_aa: CASSSKTRRPDTQYF

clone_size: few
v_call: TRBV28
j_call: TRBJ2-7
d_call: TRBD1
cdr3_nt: TGTGCCAGCACCCGCCTCGGTCAGGGGGCCTACGAGCAGTACTTC
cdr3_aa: CASTRLGQGAYEQYF

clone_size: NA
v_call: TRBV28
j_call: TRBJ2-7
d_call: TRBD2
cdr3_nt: TGTGCCAGCAGCCCATCTAGCGGGCGGCTCGGGGAGCAGTACTTC
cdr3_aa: CASSPSSGRLGEQYF

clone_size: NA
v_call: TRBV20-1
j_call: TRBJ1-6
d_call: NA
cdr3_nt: TGCAGTGCTAGAAAGGAGGGGATTAATTCACCCCTCCACTTT
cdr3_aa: CSARKEGINSPLHF

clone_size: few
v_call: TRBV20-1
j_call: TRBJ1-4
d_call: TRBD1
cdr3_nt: TGCAGTGCAACAGACAGGGGAATGGGTGAAAAACTGTTTTTT
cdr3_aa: CSATDRGMGEKLFF

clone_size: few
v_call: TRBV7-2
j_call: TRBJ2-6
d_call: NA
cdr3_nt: TGTGCCAGCAGCCCCCAGGAGGCTGGGGCCAACGTCCTGACTTTC
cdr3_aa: CASSPQEAGANVLTF

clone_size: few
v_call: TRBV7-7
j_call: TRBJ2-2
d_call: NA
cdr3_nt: TGTGCCAGCAGTATGGCGTACACCGGGGAGCTGTTTTTT
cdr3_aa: CASSMAYTGELFF

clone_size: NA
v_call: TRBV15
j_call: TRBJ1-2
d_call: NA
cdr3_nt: TGTGCCACCAGCAGAGTTGTGCCAGGGGAGTGCACCTTC
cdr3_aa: CATSRVVPGECTF

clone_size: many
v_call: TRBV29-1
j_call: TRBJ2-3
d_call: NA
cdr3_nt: TGCAGCGTTGATCGCGGGGATTCTAGCACAGATACGCAGTATTTT
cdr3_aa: CSVDRGDSSTDTQYF

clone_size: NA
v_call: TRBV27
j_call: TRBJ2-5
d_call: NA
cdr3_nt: TGTGCCAGCGGGCCCTGGACGGGAAACCAAGAGACCCAGTACTTC
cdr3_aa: CASGPWTGNQETQYF

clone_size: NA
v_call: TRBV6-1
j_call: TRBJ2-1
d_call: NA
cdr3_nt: TGTGCCAGCAACGAGGACTCGTCAAATGTCAATGAGCAGTTCTTC
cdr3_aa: CASNEDSSNVNEQFF

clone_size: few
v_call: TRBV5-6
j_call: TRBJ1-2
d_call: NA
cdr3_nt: TGTGCCAGCAGCTTGGTTGAGGACAATATCTATGGCTACACCTTC
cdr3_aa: CASSLVEDNIYGYTF

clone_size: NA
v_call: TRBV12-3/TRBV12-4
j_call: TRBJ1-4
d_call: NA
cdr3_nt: TGTGCCAGCAGTTTAGATCCTTACGAGGGGGAAAAACTGTTTTTT
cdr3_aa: CASSLDPYEGEKLFF

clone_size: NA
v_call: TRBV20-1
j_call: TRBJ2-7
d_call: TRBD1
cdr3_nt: TGCAGTGCTAGGGACAGGGGCGGTCACGAGCAGTACTTC
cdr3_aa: CSARDRGGHEQYF

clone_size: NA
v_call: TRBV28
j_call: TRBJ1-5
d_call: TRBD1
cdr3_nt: TGTGCCAGCACCCTCCGGCGACAGGGTAGCAATCAGCCCCAGCATTTT
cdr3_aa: CASTLRRQGSNQPQHF

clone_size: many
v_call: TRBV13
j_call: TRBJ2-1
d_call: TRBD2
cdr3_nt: TGTGCCAGCAGCTTAGGAACTAGCGGGCCCAGCTCCTACAATGAGCAGTTCTTC
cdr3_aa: CASSLGTSGPSSYNEQFF

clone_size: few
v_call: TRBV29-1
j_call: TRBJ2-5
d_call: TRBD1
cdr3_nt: TGCAGCGTGTGGACAGGGACGGGAGAGACCCAGTACTTC
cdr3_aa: CSVWTGTGETQYF

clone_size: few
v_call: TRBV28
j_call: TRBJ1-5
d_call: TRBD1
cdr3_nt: TGTGCCAGCAGTCCGGACAGGGGGTCCAATCAGCCCCAGCATTTT
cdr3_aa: CASSPDRGSNQPQHF

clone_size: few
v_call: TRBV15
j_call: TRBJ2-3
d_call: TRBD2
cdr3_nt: TGTGCCACCAGCAGAGATCTGCTAGCGGGACGGTCGGATACGCAGTATTTT
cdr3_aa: CATSRDLLAGRSDTQYF

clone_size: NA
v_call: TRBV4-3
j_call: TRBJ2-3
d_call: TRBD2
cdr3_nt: TGCGCCAGCAGCCGCGACGAGACTAGCGGGCCAGATACGCAGTATTTT
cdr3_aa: CASSRDETSGPDTQYF

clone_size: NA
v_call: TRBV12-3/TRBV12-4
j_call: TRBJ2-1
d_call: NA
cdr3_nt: TGTGCCAGCAGGTTCAACTTAGCGATCTCCTACAATGAGCAGTTCTTC
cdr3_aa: CASRFNLAISYNEQFF

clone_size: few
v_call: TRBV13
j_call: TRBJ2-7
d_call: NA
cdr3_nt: TGTGCCAGCAGCTTACGTCCTCAAGAGCAGTACTTC
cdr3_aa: CASSLRPQEQYF

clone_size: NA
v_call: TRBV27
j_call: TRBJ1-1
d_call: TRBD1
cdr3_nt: TGTGCCAGCAGTTTATCGACAGGGGGCGGAGGAACTGAAGCTTTCTTT
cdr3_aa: CASSLSTGGGGTEAFF

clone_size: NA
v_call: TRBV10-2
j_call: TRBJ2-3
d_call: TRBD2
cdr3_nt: TGCGCCAGCAGTGAGTGGCTAGCGGGAGACGCAGATACGCAGTATTTT
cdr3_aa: CASSEWLAGDADTQYF

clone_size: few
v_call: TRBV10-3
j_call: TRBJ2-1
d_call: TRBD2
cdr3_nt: TGTGCCATCAGTGAGTCACATACCAGCGGGAGGTTGGATGAGCAGTTCTTC
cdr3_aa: CAISESHTSGRLDEQFF

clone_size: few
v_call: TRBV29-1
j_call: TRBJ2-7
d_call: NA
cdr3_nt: TGCAGCGTGAGGGGCGTTTCAGTCTACGAGCAGTACTTC
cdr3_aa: CSVRGVSVYEQYF

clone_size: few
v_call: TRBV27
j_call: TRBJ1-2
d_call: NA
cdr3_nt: TGTGCCAGCGGCTTGAGTGGGGCCCACTATGGCTACACCTTC
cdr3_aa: CASGLSGAHYGYTF

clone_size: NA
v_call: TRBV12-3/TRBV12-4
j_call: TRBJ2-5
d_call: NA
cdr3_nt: TGTGCCAGCAGTTTGGTGCAAAGGGAGACCCAGTACTTC
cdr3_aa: CASSLVQRETQYF

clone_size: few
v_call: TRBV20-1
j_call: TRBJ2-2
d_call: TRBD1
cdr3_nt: TGCAGTGCTATAAGACAGGGATCGGCCGGGGAGCTGTTTTTT
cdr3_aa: CSAIRQGSAGELFF

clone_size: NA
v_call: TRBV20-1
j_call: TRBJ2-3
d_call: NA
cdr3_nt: TGCAGTGCCATCAACCCGCGCATCGTGGATACGCAGTATTTT
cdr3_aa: CSAINPRIVDTQYF

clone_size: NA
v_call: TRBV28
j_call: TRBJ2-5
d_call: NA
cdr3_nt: TGTGCCAGCAGTTTGGGACTCCCAGGGACCCAGTACTTC
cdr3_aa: CASSLGLPGTQYF

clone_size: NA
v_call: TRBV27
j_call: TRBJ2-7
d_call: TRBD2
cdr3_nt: TGTGCCAGCAGGACTAGCGGGTCTTACTACTCCTACGAGCAGTACTTC
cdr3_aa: CASRTSGSYYSYEQYF

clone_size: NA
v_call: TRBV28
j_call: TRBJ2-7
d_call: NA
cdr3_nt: TGTGCCAGCAGTTTACGGGGACGGGCCCACGAGCAGTACTTC
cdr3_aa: CASSLRGRAHEQYF

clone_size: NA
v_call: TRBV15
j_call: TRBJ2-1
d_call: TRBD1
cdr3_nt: TGTGCCACCAGCAAGGCAGGGGGATCTTACAATGAGGAGTTCTTC
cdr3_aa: CATSKAGGSYNEEFF

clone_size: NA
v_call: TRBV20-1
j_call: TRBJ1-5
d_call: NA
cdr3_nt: TGCAGTGACACAGGGAGGAGCAATCAGCCCCAGCATTTT
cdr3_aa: CSDTGRSNQPQHF

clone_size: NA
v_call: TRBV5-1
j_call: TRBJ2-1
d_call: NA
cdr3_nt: TGCGCCAGCAGCTACGGGGAAACGGGGAATGAGCAGTTCTTC
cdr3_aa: CASSYGETGNEQFF

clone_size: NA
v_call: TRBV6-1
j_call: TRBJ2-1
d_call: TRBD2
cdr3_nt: TGTGCCAGCACAGCCAGTCGGACTAGGGTCAATGAGCAGTTCTTC
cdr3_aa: CASTASRTRVNEQFF

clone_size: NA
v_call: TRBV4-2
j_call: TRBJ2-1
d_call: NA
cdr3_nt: TGTGCCAGCAGCCAAGACTTGGACATGTACAATGAGCAGTTCTTC
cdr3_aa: CASSQDLDMYNEQFF

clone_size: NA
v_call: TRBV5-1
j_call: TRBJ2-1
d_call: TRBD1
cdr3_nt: TGCGCCAGCAGCTTGGTGGCCACACAGGGGACGGGTGAGCAGTTCTTC
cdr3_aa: CASSLVATQGTGEQFF

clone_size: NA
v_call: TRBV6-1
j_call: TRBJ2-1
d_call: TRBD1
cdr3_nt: TGTGCCAGCAGTGAAGGTCATGGACAGGGGTCCTACAATGAGCAGTTCTTC
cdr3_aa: CASSEGHGQGSYNEQFF

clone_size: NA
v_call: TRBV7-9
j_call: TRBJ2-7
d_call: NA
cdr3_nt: TGTGCCAGCAGCTTAGAGGTGCCCTACGAGCAGTACTTC
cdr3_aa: CASSLEVPYEQYF

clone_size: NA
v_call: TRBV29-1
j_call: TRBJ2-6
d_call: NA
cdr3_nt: TGCAGCGTGACCCTCCGGTCTGGGGCCAACGTCCTGACTTTC
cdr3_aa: CSVTLRSGANVLTF

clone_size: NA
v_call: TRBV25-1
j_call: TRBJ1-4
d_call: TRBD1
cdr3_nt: TGTGCCAGCAGTGAATCCAGGGGGGTTACAACTAATGAAAAACTGTTTTTT
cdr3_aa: CASSESRGVTTNEKLFF

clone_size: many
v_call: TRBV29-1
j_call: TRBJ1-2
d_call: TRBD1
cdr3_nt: TGCAGCGAGCGGACAGGGGACGGCTACACCTTC
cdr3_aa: CSERTGDGYTF

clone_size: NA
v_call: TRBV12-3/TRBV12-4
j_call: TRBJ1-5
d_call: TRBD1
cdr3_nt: TGTGCCAGCAGTTTTCGGACAGGGGGCAATCAGCCCCAGCATTTT
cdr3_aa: CASSFRTGGNQPQHF

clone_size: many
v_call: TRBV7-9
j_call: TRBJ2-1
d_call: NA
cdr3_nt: TGTGCCAGCAGCTTACTGGCCGACAATGAGCAGTTCTTC
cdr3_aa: CASSLLADNEQFF

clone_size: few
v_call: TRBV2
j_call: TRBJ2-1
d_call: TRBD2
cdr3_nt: TGTGCCAGCAGTGTTCTAGCGGGAGGGCCCCTCAATGAGCAGTTCTTC
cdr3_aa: CASSVLAGGPLNEQFF